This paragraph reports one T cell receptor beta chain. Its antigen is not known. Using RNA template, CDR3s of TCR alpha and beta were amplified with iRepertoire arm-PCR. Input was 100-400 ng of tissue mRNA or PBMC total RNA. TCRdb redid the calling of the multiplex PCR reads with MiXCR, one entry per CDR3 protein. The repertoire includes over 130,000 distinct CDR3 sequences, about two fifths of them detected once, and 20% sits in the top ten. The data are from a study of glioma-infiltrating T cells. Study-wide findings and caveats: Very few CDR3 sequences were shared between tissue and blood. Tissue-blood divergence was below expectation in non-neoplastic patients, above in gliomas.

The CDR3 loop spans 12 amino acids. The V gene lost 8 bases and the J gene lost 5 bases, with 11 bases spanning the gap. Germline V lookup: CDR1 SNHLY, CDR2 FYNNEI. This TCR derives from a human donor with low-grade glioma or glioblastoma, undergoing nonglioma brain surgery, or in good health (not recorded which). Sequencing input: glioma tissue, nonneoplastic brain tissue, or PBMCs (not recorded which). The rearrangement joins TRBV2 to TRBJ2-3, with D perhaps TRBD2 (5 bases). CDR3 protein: CASEVARDTQYF. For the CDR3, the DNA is TGTGCCAGCGAGGTAGCGAGAGATACGCAGTATTTT.